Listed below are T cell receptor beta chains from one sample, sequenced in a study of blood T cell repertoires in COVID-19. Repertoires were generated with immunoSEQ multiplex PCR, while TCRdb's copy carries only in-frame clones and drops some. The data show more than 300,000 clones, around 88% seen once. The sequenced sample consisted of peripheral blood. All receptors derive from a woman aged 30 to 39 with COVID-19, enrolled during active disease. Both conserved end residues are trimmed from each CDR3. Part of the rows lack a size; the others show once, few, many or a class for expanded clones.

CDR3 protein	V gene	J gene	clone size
ASKAAGVGGYT	TRBV2	TRBJ1-2	-
ASSLSRRVPNQPQH	TRBV27	TRBJ1-5	-
ASSQIPGQVYNEQF	TRBV4-1	TRBJ2-1	-
AWSVPVENQPQH	TRBV30	TRBJ1-5	-
ASSPGGWGTEAF	TRBV13	TRBJ1-1	-
ASKGAGEAF	TRBV2	TRBJ1-1	-
ASSWVRDRLAGYT	TRBV5-4	TRBJ1-2	once
ASRFGQKPDSNTGELF	TRBV19	TRBJ2-2	-
ASKEEVTHNSPLH	TRBV6-5	TRBJ1-6	-
ASSHNPTLGHNEQF	TRBV4-3	TRBJ2-1	-
ASRRTGTGGEFWGRGNTIY	TRBV28	TRBJ1-3	-
ASSTDQSKRSDTQY	TRBV11-2	TRBJ2-3	-
ASSEQSSATGEQF	TRBV5-1	TRBJ2-1	-
ASSRDRRQETQY	TRBV9	TRBJ2-5	-
SASRGRGGQETQY	TRBV20-1	TRBJ2-5	-
ASSEVTGSSTDTQY	TRBV10-1	TRBJ2-3	-
ASSRPGQSNEKLF	TRBV11-1	TRBJ1-4	-
SASLLSRGYGYT	TRBV20-1	TRBJ1-2	-
ASSQAFGGEIIQY	TRBV3-1/TRBV3-2	TRBJ2-4	-
SASFGGAGTGELF	TRBV20-1	TRBJ2-2	-
ASSVDYRREQF	TRBV2	TRBJ2-1	-
ASSIASTDTQY	TRBV19	TRBJ2-3	-
ASSIRQANEKLF	TRBV19	TRBJ1-4	-
ASSLRENYGYT	TRBV5-1	TRBJ1-2	-
ASSPRPGLEETQY	TRBV5-1	TRBJ2-5	-
ASSPDNRASGYT	TRBV7-9	TRBJ1-2	-
ASSQDIGGQETQY	TRBV4-3	TRBJ2-5	-
ASSPPNGHSSGNTIY	TRBV18	TRBJ1-3	-
ASSIFLGGPSAGELF	TRBV19	TRBJ2-2	-
ASSVEGELNQPQH	TRBV9	TRBJ1-5	-
ASSERGGVSPLH	TRBV6-1	TRBJ1-6	-
ASRPSGLRVYQPQH	TRBV27	TRBJ1-5	-
ASSFPPSGGHNEQF	TRBV5-5	TRBJ2-1	-
ASRLAGGPNTGELF	TRBV10-2	TRBJ2-2	-
ASTPYAGASDYGYT	TRBV11-2	TRBJ1-2	once